This T cell receptor beta chain was sequenced in a study of identical twins. MiXCR was run by TCRdb on the 5' RACE reads, yielding one entry per CDR3 protein. The sample lists approximately 230,000 distinct CDR3 sequences; roughly 7.1% were seen once. The CDR3 is 20 amino acids. Germline loops: CDR1 SGHDT, CDR2 YYEEEE. The V gene end was trimmed by 3 bases and the J gene end by 0 bases; junction bases not matched to a gene: 14. These data were also filed under a second study, of T cells expressing NK-cell markers. From that paper: Over 5 donors had dominant NKG2C+ clonotypes that comprised roughly 1.0-8% of their CD8+ T cells.

This receptor was identified in a woman under 30 in good health. This rearrangement joins TRBV5-6 to TRBJ2-2, with 10 bases matching TRBD1. Sequenced material: CD8+ T cells sorted from blood. CDR3 protein: CASSSTGGKGVIANTGELFF. CDR3 sequence (DNA): TGTGCCAGCAGCTCGACAGGGGGCAAAGGAGTGATCGCGAACACCGGGGAGCTGTTTTTT.